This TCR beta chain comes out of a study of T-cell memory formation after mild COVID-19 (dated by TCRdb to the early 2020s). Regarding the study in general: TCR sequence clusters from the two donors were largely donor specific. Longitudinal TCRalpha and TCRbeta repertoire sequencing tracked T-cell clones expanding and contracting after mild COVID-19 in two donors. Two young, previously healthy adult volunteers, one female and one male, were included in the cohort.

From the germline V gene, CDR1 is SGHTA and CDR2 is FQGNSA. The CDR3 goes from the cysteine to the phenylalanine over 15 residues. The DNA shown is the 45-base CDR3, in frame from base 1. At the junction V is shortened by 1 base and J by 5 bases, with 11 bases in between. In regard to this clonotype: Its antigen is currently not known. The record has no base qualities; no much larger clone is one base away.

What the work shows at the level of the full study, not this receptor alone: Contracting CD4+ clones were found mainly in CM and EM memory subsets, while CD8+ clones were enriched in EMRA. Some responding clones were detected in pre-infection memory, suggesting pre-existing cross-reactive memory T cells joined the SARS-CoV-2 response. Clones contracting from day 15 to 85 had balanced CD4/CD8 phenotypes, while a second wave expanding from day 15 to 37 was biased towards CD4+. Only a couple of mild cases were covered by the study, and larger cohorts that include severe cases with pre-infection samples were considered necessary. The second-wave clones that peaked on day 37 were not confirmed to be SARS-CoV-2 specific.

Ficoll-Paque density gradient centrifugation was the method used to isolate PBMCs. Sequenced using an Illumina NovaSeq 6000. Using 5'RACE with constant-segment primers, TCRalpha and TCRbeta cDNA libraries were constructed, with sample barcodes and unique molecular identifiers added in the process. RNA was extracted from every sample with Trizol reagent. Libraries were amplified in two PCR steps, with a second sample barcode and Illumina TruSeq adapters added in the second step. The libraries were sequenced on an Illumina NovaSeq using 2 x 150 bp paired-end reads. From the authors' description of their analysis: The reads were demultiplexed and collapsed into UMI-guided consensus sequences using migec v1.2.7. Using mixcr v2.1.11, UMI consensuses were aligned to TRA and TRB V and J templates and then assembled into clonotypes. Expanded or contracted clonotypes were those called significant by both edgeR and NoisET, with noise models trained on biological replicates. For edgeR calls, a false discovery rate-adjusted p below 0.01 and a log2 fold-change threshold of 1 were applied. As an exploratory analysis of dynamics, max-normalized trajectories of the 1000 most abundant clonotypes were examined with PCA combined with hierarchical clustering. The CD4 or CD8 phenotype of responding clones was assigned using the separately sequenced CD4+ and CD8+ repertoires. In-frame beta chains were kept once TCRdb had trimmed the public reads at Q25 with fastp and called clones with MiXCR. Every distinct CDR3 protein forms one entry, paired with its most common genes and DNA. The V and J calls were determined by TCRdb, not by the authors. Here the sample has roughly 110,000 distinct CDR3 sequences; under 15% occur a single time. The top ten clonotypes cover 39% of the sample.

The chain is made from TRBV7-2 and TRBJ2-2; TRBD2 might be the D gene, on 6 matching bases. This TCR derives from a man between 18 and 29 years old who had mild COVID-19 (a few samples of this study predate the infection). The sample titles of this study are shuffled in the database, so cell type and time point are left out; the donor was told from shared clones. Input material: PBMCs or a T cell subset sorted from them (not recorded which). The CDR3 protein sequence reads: CASSLVGGRTGELFF. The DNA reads TGTGCCAGCAGCTTAGTCGGGGGTAGGACCGGGGAGCTGTTTTTT.